The 2 T cell receptor beta chains listed next were all sequenced from one sample in a study of blood T cell repertoires in COVID-19. Profiled with immunoSEQ multiplex PCR; TCRdb holds only in-frame clones, not every one. The table lists more than 300,000 clones, 70% to 90% of them singletons. The sequenced sample consisted of PBMCs or T cells enriched from blood (not recorded which). The receptors originated from a woman aged 25-40 years who had recovered from COVID-19.

The chain uses TRBV28 and TRBJ1-4; maybe TRBD1 (6 bases). CDR1 is MDHEN and CDR2 is SYDVKM in the germline V gene. This CDR3 is 16 amino acids long. V was cut by 6 bases and J by 0 bases, with 14 bases left in between. The CDR3 coding sequence is TGTGCCAGCAGAAGTGGGGGGGCGGCAACTAATGAAAAACTGTTTTTT. Protein product: CASRSGGAATNEKLFF.

The rearrangement links TRBV10-2 to TRBJ1-3, with D unresolved. CDR1 is WSHSY and CDR2 is SAAADI in the germline V gene. Trimming pared 4 bases from V and 3 bases from J, leaving 7 bases between. CDR3 size: 13 residues. The CDR3 loop reads CASSGGFGNTIYF. The CDR3 DNA reads TGCGCCAGCAGTGGAGGTTTTGGAAACACCATATATTTT.